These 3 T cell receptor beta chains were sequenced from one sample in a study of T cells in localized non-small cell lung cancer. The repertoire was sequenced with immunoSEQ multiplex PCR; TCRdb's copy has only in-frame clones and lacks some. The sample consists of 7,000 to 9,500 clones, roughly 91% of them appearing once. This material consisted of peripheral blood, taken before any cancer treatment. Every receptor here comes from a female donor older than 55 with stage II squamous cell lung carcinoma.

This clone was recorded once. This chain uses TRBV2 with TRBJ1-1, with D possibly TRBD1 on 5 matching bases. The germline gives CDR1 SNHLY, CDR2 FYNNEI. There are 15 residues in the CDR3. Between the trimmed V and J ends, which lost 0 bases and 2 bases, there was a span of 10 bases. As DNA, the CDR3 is TGTGCCAGCAGTGAAGCCGGCGGGGCAAACACTGAAGCTTTCTTT. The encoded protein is CASSEAGGANTEAFF.

The CDR3 nucleotides are TGTGCCAGCAGCTTATTGTTGGGACAGGGTGACAACGAGCAGTACTTC. Encoded protein: CASSLLLGQGDNEQYF. This chain connects TRBV7-9 to TRBJ2-7; TRBD1 agrees at 9 bases. CDR1 is SEHNR, CDR2 FQNEAQ, per germline (reference sequence). The CDR3 sequence is 16 residues long. V trimming: 2 bases; J trimming: 5 bases; junction bases outside the gene matches: 10.

As DNA, the CDR3 is TGTGCCAGCAGCAGGGGAATAATGAACACTGAAGCTTTCTTT. It is translated as CASSRGIMNTEAFF. This sequence joins TRBV7-9 and TRBJ1-1; possibly TRBD1 for D (5 bases). Trimming pared 5 bases from V and 0 bases from J, leaving 10 bases between. The CDR3 extends over 14 amino acids. CDR1 and CDR2 from the germline V gene are SEHNR and FQNEAQ (reference sequence).